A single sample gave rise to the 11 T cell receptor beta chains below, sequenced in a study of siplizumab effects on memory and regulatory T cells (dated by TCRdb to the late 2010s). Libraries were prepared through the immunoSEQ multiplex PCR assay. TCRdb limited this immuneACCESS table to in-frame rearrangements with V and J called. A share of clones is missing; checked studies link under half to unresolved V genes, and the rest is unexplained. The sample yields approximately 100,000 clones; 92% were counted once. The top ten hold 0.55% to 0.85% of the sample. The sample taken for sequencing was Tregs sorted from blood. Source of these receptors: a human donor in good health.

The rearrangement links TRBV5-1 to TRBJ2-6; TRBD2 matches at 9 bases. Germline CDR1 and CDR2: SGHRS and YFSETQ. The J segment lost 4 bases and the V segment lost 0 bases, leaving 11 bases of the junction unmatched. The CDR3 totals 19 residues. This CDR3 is CASSLAGGRAKGGANVLTF. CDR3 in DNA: TGCGCCAGCAGCTTGGCCGGCGGGAGGGCAAAAGGGGGGGCCAACGTCCTGACTTTC.

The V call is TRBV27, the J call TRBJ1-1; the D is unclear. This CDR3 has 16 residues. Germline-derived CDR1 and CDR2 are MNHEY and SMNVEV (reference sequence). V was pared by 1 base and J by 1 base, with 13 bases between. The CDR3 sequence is CASSLYGEVGNTEAFF. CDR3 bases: TGTGCCAGCAGTTTATATGGGGAGGTTGGGAACACTGAAGCTTTCTTT.

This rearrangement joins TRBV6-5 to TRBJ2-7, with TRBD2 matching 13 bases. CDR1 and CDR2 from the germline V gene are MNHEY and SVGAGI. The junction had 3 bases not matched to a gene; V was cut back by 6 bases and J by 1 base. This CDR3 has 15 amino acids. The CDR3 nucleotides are TGTGCCAGCAGCCGACTAGCGGGGGGTTCCTACGAGCAGTACTTC. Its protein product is CASSRLAGGSYEQYF.

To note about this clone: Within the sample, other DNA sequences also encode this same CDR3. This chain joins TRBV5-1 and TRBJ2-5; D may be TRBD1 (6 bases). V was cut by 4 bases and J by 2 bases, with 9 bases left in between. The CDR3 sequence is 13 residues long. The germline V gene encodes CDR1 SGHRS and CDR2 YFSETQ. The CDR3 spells CASSRGQQETQYF. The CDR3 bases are TGCGCCAGCAGCCGCGGACAGCAAGAGACCCAGTACTTC.

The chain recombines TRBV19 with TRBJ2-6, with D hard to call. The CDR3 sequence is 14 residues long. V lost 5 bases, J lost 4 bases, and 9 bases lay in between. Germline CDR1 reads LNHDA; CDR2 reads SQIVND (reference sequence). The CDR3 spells CASSPHSGANVLTF. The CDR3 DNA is TGTGCCAGTAGTCCACACAGCGGGGCCAACGTCCTGACTTTC.

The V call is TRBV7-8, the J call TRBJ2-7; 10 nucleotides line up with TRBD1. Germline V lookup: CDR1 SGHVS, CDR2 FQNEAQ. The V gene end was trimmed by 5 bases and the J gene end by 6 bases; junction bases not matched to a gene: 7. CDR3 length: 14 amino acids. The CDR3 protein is CASSKRQGAGEQYF. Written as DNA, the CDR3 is TGTGCCAGCAGCAAACGACAGGGGGCAGGCGAGCAGTACTTC.

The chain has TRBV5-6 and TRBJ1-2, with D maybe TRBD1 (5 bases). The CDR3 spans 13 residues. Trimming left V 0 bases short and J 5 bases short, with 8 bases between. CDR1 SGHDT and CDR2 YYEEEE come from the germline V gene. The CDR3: CASSLAGPYGYTF. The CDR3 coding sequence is TGTGCCAGCAGCTTGGCAGGGCCATATGGCTACACCTTC.

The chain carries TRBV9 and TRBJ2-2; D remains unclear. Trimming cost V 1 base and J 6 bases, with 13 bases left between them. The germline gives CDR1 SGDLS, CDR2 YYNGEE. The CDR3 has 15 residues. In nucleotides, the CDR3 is TGTGCCAGCAGCGTAACGTCTTACTTCGCCGGGGAGCTGTTTTTT. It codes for CASSVTSYFAGELFF.

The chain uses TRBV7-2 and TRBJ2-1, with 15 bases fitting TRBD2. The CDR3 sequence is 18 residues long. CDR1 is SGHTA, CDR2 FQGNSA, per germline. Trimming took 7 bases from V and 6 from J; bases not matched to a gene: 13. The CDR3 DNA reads TGTGCCAGCATCTCCCTAGGGACTAGCGGGAGGTCTTCCAATGAGCAGTTCTTC. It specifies CASISLGTSGRSSNEQFF.

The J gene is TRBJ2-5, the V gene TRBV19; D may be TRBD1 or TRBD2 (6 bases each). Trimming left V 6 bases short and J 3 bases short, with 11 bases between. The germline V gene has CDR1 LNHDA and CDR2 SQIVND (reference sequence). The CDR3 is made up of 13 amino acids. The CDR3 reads CASSKGGEETQYF. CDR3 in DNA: TGTGCCAGTAGCAAGGGGGGAGAAGAGACCCAGTACTTC.

This CDR3 reads CASSPGLILDKNIQYF. In nucleotides, the CDR3 is TGTGCCAGCTCACCGGGATTGATACTGGACAAAAACATTCAGTACTTC. This rearrangement joins TRBV18 to TRBJ2-4; D call uncertain. V gave up 3 bases and J gave up 3 bases, with 15 bases separating them. The CDR3 spans 16 residues. Germline V gives CDR1 KGHSH, CDR2 LQKENI. The whole variable domain, filled in from reference TRBV18 and TRBJ2-4, reads NAGVMQNPRHLVRRRGQEARLRCSPMKGHSHVYWYRQLPEEGLKFMVYLQKENIIDESGMPKERFSAEFPKEGPSILRIQQVVRGDSAAYFCASSPGLILDKNIQYFGAGTRLSVL.